Sequencing of this TCR beta chain was carried out in a study of tumor-infiltrating lymphocytes in primary liver carcinoma. For each extraction, RNA and DNA were obtained together from around 20-30 mg of unsorted bulk tissue. A primer matching the constant region was used to make TCR beta cDNA from approximately 500 ng of total RNA. Three-round nested multiplex PCR performed with slightly modified ARM-PCR produced the TCR beta libraries. Primers for the first two PCR rounds were TRBV1-TRBV30 forward primers and a C-beta reverse primer (approximately 10 cycles per round). TCRdb itself ran the multiplex PCR reads through MiXCR, one entry per CDR3 protein. Found here are some 120,000 distinct CDR3 sequences, 64% of them singletons; the top ten hold 8.4%. CDR3 length: 16 amino acids. Germline values: CDR1 SGHAT, CDR2 FQNNGV. Remarks on this clonotype: The junction does not match germline at one end; this may be a read error.

The specimen was liver tumor tissue from sampling region 3. As to subset: tumor region T3, left-lateral pole. This chain connects TRBV11-2 to TRBJ2-7; D perhaps matches TRBD1 (6 bases). The TCR comes from a woman in her fifties or sixties with primary liver carcinoma and hepatitis B virus infection. The CDR3 protein is CASSRLIQGEVYKQYF. The CDR3, as DNA: TGTGCCAGCAGCCGACTAATACAGGGTGAGGTCTACAAGCAATACTTC. Full variable domain (rest looked up from reference TRBV11-2 and TRBJ2-7): EAGVAQSPRYKIIEKRQSVAFWCNPISGHATLYWYQQILGQGPKLLIQFQNNGVVDDSQLPKDRFSAERLKGVDSTLKIQPAKLEDSAVYLCASSRLIQGEVYKQYFGPGTRLTVT.